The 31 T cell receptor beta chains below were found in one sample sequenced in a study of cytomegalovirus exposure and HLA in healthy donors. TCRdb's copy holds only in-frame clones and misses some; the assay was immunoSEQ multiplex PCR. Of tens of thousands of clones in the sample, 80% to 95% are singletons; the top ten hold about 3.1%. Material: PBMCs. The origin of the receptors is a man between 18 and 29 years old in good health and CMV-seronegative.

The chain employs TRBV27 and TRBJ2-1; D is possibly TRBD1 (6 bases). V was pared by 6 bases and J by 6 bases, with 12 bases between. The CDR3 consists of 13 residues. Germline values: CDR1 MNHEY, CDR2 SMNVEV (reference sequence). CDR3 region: CASRATGRNEQFF. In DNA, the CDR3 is TGTGCCAGCAGGGCGACAGGACGCAATGAGCAGTTCTTC.

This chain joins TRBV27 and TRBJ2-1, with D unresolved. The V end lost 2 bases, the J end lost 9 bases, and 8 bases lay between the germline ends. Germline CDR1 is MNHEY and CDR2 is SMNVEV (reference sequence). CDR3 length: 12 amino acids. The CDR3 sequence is CASSLSYSEQFF. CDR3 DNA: TGTGCCAGCAGTTTAAGCTACTCTGAGCAGTTCTTC.

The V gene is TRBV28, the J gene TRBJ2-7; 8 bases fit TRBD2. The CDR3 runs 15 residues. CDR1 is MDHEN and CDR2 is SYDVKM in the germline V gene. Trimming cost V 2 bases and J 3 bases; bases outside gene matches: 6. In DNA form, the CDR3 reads TGTGCCAGCAGTTTAGCCGGGGGGGGGCTCTACGAGCAGTACTTC. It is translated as CASSLAGGGLYEQYF.

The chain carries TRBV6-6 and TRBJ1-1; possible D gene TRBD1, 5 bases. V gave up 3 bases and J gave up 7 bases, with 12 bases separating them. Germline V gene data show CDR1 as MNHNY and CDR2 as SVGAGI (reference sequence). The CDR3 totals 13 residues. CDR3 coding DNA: TGTGCCAGCAGTTATATCAGGGTCGGTGAAGCTTTCTTT. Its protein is CASSYIRVGEAFF.

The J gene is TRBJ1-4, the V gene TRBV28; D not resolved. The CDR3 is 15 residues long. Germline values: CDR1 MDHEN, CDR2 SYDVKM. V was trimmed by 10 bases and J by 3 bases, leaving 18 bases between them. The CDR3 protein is CATSKGGQANEKLFF. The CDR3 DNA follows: TGTGCCACCTCGAAGGGCGGGCAGGCTAATGAAAAACTGTTTTTT. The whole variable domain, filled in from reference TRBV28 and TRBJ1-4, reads DVKVTQSSRYLVKRTGEKVFLECVQDMDHENMFWYRQDPGLGLRLIYFSYDVKMKEKGDIPEGYSVSREKKERFSLILESASTNQTSMYLCATSKGGQANEKLFFGSGTQLSVL.

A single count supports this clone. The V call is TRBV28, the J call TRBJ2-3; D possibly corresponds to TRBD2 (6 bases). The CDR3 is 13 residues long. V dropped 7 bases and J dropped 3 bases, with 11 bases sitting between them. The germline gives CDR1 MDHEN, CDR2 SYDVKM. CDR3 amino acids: CASMAGGTDTQYF. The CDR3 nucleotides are TGTGCCAGCATGGCCGGGGGAACAGATACGCAGTATTTT.

CDR3 coding DNA: TGTGCCAGCAGCTCGCCGGGACTAGCGGGAGTTGGGGAGCTGTTTTTT. This sequence encodes CASSSPGLAGVGELFF. The gene calls are TRBV7-9 and TRBJ2-2, with 14 positions matching TRBD2. CDR1 SEHNR and CDR2 FQNEAQ come from the germline V gene (reference sequence). The CDR3 runs 16 residues. Trimming took 4 bases from V and 8 from J; bases not matched to a gene: 6.

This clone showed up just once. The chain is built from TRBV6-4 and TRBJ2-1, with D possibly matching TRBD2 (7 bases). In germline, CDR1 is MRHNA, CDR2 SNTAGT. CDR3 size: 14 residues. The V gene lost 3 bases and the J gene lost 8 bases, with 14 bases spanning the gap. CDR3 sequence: CASSEVGGGDEQFF. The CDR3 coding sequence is TGTGCCAGCAGTGAGGTTGGGGGGGGCGATGAGCAGTTCTTC.

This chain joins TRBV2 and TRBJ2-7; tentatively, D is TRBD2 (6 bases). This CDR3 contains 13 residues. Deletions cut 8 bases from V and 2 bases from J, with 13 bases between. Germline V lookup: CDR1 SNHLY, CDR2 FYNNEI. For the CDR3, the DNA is TGTGCCAGCGCGTATAGCGGTACCTACGAGCAGTACTTC. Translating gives CASAYSGTYEQYF.

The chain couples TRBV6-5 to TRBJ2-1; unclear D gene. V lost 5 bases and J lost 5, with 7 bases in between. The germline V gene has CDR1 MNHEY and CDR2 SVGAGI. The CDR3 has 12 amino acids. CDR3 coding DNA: TGTGCCAGCAGTCGCGTGGACAATGAGCAGTTCTTC. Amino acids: CASSRVDNEQFF.

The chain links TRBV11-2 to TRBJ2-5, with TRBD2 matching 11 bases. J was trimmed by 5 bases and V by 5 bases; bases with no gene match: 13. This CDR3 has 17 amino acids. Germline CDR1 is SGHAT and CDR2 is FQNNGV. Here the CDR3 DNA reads TGTGCCAGCAGCCTAGGGGGCAGGGCTAGCGGGGGGGAGACCCAGTACTTC. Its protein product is CASSLGGRASGGETQYF. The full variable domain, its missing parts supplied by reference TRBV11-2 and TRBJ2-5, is EAGVAQSPRYKIIEKRQSVAFWCNPISGHATLYWYQQILGQGPKLLIQFQNNGVVDDSQLPKDRFSAERLKGVDSTLKIQPAKLEDSAVYLCASSLGGRASGGETQYFGPGTRLLVL.

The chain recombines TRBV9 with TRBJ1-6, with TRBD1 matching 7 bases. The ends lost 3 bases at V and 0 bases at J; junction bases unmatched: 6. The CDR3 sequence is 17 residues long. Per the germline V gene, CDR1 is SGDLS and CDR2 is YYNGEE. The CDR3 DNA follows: TGTGCCAGCAGCGGACAGGGCTTGAGCTCCTATAATTCACCCCTCCACTTT. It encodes CASSGQGLSSYNSPLHF.

CDR3 in DNA: TGTGCCAGCAGCCGACGGGTCCTCCTTGACACTGAAGCTTTCTTT. Encoded protein: CASSRRVLLDTEAFF. This sequence joins TRBV11-2 and TRBJ1-1, with unresolved D. There are 15 residues in the CDR3. Trimming took 5 bases from V and 3 from J, leaving 16 bases between them. Germline V gene lookup returns CDR1 SGHAT and CDR2 FQNNGV.

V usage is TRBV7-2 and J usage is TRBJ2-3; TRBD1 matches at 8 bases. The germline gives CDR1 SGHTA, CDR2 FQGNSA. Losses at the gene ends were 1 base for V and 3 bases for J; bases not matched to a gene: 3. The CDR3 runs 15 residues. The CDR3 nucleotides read TGTGCCAGCAGCTTAGGGGGGACAGGTACAGATACGCAGTATTTT. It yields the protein CASSLGGTGTDTQYF.

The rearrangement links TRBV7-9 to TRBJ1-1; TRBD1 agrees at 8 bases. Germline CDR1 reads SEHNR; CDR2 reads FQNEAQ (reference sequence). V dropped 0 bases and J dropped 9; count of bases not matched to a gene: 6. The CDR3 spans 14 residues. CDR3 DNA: TGTGCCAGCAGCTTAGCGTCAGGGGGCAGGCAAGCTTTCTTT. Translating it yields CASSLASGGRQAFF.

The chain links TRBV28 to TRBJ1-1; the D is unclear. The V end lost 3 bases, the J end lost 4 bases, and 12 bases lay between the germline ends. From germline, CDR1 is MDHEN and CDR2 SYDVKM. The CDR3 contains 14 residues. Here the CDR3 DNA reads TGTGCCAGCAGTTTGATGATGGGCTCCACTGAAGCTTTCTTT. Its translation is CASSLMMGSTEAFF. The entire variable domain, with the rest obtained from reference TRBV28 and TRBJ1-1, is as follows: DVKVTQSSRYLVKRTGEKVFLECVQDMDHENMFWYRQDPGLGLRLIYFSYDVKMKEKGDIPEGYSVSREKKERFSLILESASTNQTSMYLCASSLMMGSTEAFFGQGTRLTVV.

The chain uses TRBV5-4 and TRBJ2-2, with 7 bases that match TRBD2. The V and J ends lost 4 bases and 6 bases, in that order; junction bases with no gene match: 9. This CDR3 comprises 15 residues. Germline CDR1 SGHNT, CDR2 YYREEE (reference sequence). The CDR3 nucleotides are TGTGCCAGCAGCCAGAGCGGGATGAGGGCCGGGGAGCTGTTTTTT. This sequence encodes CASSQSGMRAGELFF.

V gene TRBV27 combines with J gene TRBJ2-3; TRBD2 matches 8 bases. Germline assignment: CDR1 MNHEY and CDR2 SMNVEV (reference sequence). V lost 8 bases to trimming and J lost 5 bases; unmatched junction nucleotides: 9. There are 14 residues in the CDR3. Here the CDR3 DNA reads TGTGCCAGCCGGGGGGGGATCGAGGGAGATACGCAGTATTTT. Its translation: CASRGGIEGDTQYF.

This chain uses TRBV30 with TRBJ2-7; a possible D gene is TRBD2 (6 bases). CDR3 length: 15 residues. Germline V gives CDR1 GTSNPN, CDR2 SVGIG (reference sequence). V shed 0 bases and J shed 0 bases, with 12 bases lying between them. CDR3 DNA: TGTGCCTGGAGTGTACTGGGAGCGGGCTCCTACGAGCAGTACTTC. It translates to CAWSVLGAGSYEQYF.

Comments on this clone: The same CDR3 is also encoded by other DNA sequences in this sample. The CDR3 loop is CASRDYPNTGELFF. DNA for the CDR3: TGTGCCAGCAGAGACTACCCGAACACCGGGGAGCTGTTTTTT. The J gene is TRBJ2-2, the V gene TRBV2; a possible D gene is TRBD2 (5 bases). V was pared by 6 bases and J by 0 bases, with 8 bases between. Per the germline V gene, CDR1 is SNHLY and CDR2 is FYNNEI. The CDR3 has 14 amino acids. The full variable domain, completed using reference TRBV2 and TRBJ2-2, is EPEVTQTPSHQVTQMGQEVILRCVPISNHLYFYWYRQILGQKVEFLVSFYNNEISEKSEIFDDQFSVERPDGSNFTLKIRSTKLEDSAMYFCASRDYPNTGELFFGEGSRLTVL.

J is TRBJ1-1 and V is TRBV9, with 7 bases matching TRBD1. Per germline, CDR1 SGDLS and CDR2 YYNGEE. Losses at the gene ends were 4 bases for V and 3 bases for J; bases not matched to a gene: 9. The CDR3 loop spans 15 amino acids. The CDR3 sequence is CASSIGTVRDTEAFF. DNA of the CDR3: TGTGCCAGCAGCATTGGGACAGTGCGCGACACTGAAGCTTTCTTT.

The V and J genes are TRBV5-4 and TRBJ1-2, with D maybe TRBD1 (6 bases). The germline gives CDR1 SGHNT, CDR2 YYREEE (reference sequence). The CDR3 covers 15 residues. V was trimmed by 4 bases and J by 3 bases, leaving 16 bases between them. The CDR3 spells CASSDNRAGDYGYTF. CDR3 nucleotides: TGTGCCAGCAGCGACAACAGGGCCGGGGACTATGGCTACACCTTC.

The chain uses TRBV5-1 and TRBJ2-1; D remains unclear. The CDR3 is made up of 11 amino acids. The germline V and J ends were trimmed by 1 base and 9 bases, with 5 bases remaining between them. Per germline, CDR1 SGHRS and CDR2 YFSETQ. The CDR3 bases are TGCGCCAGCAGCTTGATGAGTGAGCAGTTCTTC. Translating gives CASSLMSEQFF.

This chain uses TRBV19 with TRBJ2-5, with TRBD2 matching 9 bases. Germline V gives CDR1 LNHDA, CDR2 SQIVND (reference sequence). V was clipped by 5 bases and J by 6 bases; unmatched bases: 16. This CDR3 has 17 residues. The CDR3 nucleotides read TGTGCCAGTAGTCCGGGGGTAGCGGGGGAAATCCGAAAGACCCAGTACTTC. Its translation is CASSPGVAGEIRKTQYF. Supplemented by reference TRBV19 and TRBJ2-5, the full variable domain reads DGGITQSPKYLFRKEGQNVTLSCEQNLNHDAMYWYRQDPGQGLRLIYYSQIVNDFQKGDIAEGYSVSREKKESFPLTVTSAQKNPTAFYLCASSPGVAGEIRKTQYFGPGTRLLVL.

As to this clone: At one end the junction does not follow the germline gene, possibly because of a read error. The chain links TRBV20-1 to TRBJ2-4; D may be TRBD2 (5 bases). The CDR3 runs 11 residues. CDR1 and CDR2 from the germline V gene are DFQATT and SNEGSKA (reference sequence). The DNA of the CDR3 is TGCAGTGCTAGGGCCCCGGGTCAAGAGGGCTTC. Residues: CSARAPGQEGF.

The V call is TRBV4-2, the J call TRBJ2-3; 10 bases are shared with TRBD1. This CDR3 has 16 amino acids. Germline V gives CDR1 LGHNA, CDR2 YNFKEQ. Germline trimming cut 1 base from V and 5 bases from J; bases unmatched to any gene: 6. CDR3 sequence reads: CASSQGGTGEEDTQYF. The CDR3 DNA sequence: TGTGCCAGCAGCCAAGGAGGGACAGGGGAGGAAGATACGCAGTATTTT.

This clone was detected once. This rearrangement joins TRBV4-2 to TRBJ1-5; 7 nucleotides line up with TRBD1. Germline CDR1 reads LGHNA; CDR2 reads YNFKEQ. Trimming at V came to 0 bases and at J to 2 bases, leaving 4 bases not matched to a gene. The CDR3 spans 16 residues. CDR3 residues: CASSQDGTVGNQPQHF. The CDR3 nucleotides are TGTGCCAGCAGCCAAGATGGGACAGTCGGCAATCAGCCCCAGCATTTT.

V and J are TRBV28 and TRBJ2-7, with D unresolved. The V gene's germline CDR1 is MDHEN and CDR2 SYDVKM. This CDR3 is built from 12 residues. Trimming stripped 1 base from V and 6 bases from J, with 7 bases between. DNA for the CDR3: TGTGCCAGCAGTTTATACAGTCGCGAGCAGTACTTC. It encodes CASSLYSREQYF. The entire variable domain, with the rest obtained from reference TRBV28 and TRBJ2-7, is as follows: DVKVTQSSRYLVKRTGEKVFLECVQDMDHENMFWYRQDPGLGLRLIYFSYDVKMKEKGDIPEGYSVSREKKERFSLILESASTNQTSMYLCASSLYSREQYFGPGTRLTVT.

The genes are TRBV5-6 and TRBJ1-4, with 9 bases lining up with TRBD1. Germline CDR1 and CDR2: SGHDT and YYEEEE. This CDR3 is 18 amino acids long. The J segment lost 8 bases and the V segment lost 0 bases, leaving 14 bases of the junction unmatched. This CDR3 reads CASSLADRTGAQGEKLFF. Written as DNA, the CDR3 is TGTGCCAGCAGCTTGGCCGACCGGACAGGGGCCCAAGGAGAAAAACTGTTTTTT.

The CDR3 DNA reads as TGCGCCAGCAGCTTGGGACAGGGAGGAGAAGAGACCCAGTACTTC. Encoded protein: CASSLGQGGEETQYF. This rearrangement joins TRBV5-1 to TRBJ2-5, with D possibly matching TRBD1 (7 bases). This CDR3 spans 15 amino acids. Between the trimmed V and J ends, which lost 0 bases and 3 bases, there was a span of 12 bases. The germline V gene encodes CDR1 SGHRS and CDR2 YFSETQ.

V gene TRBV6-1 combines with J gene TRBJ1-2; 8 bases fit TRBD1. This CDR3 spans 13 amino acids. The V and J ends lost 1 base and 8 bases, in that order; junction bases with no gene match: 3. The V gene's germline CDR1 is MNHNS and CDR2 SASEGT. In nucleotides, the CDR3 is TGTGCCAGCAGTGAAGGGACAGGGATAGGCTACACCTTC. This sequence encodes CASSEGTGIGYTF.